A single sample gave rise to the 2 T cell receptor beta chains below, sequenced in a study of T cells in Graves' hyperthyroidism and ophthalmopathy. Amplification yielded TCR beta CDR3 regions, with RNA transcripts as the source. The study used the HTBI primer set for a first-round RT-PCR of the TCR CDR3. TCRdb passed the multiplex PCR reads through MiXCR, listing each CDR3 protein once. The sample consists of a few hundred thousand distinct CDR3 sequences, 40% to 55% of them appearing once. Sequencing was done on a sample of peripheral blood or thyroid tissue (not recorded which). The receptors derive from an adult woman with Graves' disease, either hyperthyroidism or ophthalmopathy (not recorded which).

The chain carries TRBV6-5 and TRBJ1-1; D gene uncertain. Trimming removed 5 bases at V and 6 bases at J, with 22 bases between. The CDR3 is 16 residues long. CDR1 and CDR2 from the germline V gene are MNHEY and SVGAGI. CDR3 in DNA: TGTGCCAGCAGTGCCCCCCGCGTTCCGACAACCTCTGAAGCTTTCTTT. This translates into CASSAPRVPTTSEAFF.

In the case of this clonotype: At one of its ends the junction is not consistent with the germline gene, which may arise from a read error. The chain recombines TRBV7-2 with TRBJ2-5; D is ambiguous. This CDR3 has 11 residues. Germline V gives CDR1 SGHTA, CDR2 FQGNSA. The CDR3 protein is CASSFSGGGDF. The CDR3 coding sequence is TGTGCCAGCAGCTTTTCAGGTGGTGGGGACTTC.